This T cell receptor (beta chain) was recorded in a study of cytomegalovirus exposure and HLA in healthy donors. Sequencing used immunoSEQ multiplex PCR; TCRdb keeps in-frame clones, though not all of them. This sample has about 250,000 clones, with approximately 84% found just once. As to this clone: What it binds is unknown.

CDR3 length equals 16 residues. From germline, CDR1 is SEHNR and CDR2 FQNEAQ (reference sequence). Trimming took 1 base from V and 5 from J; bases not matched to a gene: 3. The study, taken as a whole, reports: The study designated roughly 150 TCR beta chains cytomegalovirus-associated. Across donors, most TCRs were seen rarely, yet some public ones were widespread.

The specimen was PBMCs. This clonotype was sampled from a young man in good health and CMV-seropositive. This chain joins TRBV7-9 and TRBJ2-1; 12 bases match TRBD2. CDR3 DNA: TGTGCCAGCAGCTTAGGACTAGCGGGAGAGGACAATGAGCAGTTCTTC. This encodes CASSLGLAGEDNEQFF.